Listed here are 13 T cell receptor beta chains from one sample, sequenced in a study of read filtering for tumor transcriptome and immune sequencing. From 400 to 450 ng of RNA, a library with molecular barcoded alpha/delta and beta/gamma adaptors was made. Using its own MiXCR run on the reads, TCRdb lists one record per CDR3 protein. The sample yields some 41,000 distinct CDR3 sequences, over 10% seen once. Sample: a population of CD138-negative cells sorted from bone marrow. The receptors here all came from a donor aged 40 or older with multiple myeloma.

A remark on this clonotype: One end of the junction is discordant with germline, which a read error may explain. The chain couples TRBV19 to TRBJ2-1; TRBD1 matches 7 bases. CDR3 length: 13 amino acids. Germline V gives CDR1 LNHDA, CDR2 SQIVND (reference sequence). The CDR3 DNA reads TGTGCCAGCGGGGCAGGGGGATTCAATGAGCTGTTCTTC. As protein: CASGAGGFNELFF.

This clonotype was observed at least ten times. The V call is TRBV20-1, the J call TRBJ2-3; D not resolved. The germline gives CDR1 DFQATT, CDR2 SNEGSKA (reference sequence). The CDR3 is 14 amino acids. The ends were cut back, 2 bases at V and 0 bases at J, with 9 bases in the middle. The CDR3 spells CSARQQTSTDTQYF. The CDR3 bases are TGCAGTGCTAGACAACAAACCAGCACAGATACGCAGTATTTT.

This clonotype was detected a few times. V gene TRBV20-1 combines with J gene TRBJ2-7, with D maybe TRBD2 (6 bases). In germline, CDR1 is DFQATT, CDR2 SNEGSKA (reference sequence). The CDR3 is made up of 13 amino acids. V was clipped by 2 bases and J by 3 bases, with 11 bases between them. The CDR3, as DNA: TGCAGTGCTAGAAGTAGCGGAAACTACGAGCAGTACTTC. Encoded protein: CSARSSGNYEQYF.

This clonotype was observed many times. This rearrangement joins TRBV28 to TRBJ1-1; D call uncertain. Germline V CDR1 and CDR2: MDHEN, SYDVKM. This CDR3 comprises 14 residues. The V end was cut by 5 bases, the J end by 5 bases, with 15 bases between. CDR3 DNA sequence: TGTGCCAGCAGTCTAGGGAGTAGTATAACTGAAGCTTTCTTT. Its protein is CASSLGSSITEAFF.

There are many counts of this clonotype. The chain links TRBV20-1 to TRBJ2-3, with 11 bases lining up with TRBD2. The CDR3 is 17 amino acids. J was trimmed by 4 bases and V by 3 bases; bases with no gene match: 12. Germline V CDR1 and CDR2: DFQATT, SNEGSKA (reference sequence). The CDR3 region is CSARPWVIAGGPDTQYF. The CDR3 DNA reads TGCAGTGCTAGGCCCTGGGTAATAGCGGGAGGGCCAGATACGCAGTATTTT.

This clonotype came up many times. This chain joins TRBV6-2 or TRBV6-3 and TRBJ2-5, with D possibly called TRBD1 or TRBD2 (5 bases each). Looked up from germline, CDR1 is MNHEY and CDR2 is SVGEGT. Trimming shortened V by 2 bases and J by 1 base, and 11 bases separated the two germline ends. The CDR3 extends over 15 amino acids. The CDR3 sequence is CASSYPGRLQETQYF. In nucleotides, the CDR3 is TGTGCCAGCAGTTACCCGGGACGACTCCAAGAGACCCAGTACTTC.

This clonotype was observed a handful of times. A much larger clonotype is one base distant, so this may be a read error. This sequence joins TRBV24-1 and TRBJ2-2, with 7 nucleotides matching TRBD2. The CDR3 runs 16 residues. V trimming: 3 bases; J trimming: 4 bases; junction bases outside the gene matches: 7. Germline loops: CDR1 KGHDR, CDR2 SFDVKD. The CDR3 sequence: CATSDPGGRGTGELFF. CDR3 in DNA: TGTGCCACCAGTGATCCTGGCGGGAGAGGCACCGGGGAGCTGTTTTTT.

This clonotype came up many times. The chain joins TRBV14 to TRBJ1-1; D might be TRBD1 (5 bases). The CDR3 runs 13 residues. Germline CDR1 is SGHDN and CDR2 is FVKESK. V was trimmed by 4 bases and J by 4 bases, leaving 10 bases between them. The CDR3 sequence: CASSLQQGTEAFF. As DNA, the CDR3 is TGTGCCAGCAGCCTACAGCAGGGCACTGAAGCTTTCTTT.

The table lists this clonotype with many counts. This chain connects TRBV7-9 to TRBJ2-5; 9 bases align to TRBD2. CDR3 length equals 17 residues. The junction had 15 bases not matched to a gene; V was cut back by 5 bases and J by 5 bases. Per germline, CDR1 SEHNR and CDR2 FQNEAQ (reference sequence). CDR3 protein: CASSATVAGEYGETQYF. Here the CDR3 DNA reads TGTGCCAGCAGCGCCACGGTAGCGGGAGAGTATGGGGAGACCCAGTACTTC.

This clonotype has at least ten counts. The V gene is TRBV14, the J gene TRBJ2-1; D is ambiguous. This CDR3 is built from 14 residues. Trimming stripped 4 bases from V and 5 bases from J, with 12 bases between. In germline, CDR1 is SGHDN, CDR2 FVKESK. The DNA for the CDR3 is TGTGCCAGCAGCCGGACCTACCGGGACAATGAGCAGTTCTTC. Amino acid sequence: CASSRTYRDNEQFF.

This clonotype has a count of ten or more. V usage is TRBV10-3 and J usage is TRBJ2-3; D may be TRBD1 (6 bases). This CDR3 spans 13 amino acids. V was cut by 11 bases and J by 3 bases, with 15 bases left in between. Per germline, CDR1 ENHRY and CDR2 SYGVKD. The CDR3 spells CAGQTGWTDTQYF. CDR3 in DNA: TGTGCCGGCCAAACAGGGTGGACAGATACGCAGTATTTT.

This clonotype was seen repeatedly, ten times or more. J is TRBJ2-7 and V is TRBV11-2; maybe TRBD2 (6 bases). V was shortened by 5 bases and J by 4 bases, with 15 bases between the two germline ends. Germline assignment: CDR1 SGHAT and CDR2 FQNNGV. This CDR3 comprises 14 residues. CDR3 sequence (DNA): TGTGCCAGCAGCGGAGGTGCGGGACGATACGAGCAGTACTTC. This gives the protein CASSGGAGRYEQYF. Using reference TRBV11-2 and TRBJ2-7 for the parts outside the CDR3, the full variable domain is EAGVAQSPRYKIIEKRQSVAFWCNPISGHATLYWYQQILGQGPKLLIQFQNNGVVDDSQLPKDRFSAERLKGVDSTLKIQPAKLEDSAVYLCASSGGAGRYEQYFGPGTRLTVT.

Ten or more counts support this clonotype. The V and J genes are TRBV7-2 and TRBJ1-5; D is possibly TRBD1 (6 bases). CDR1 is SGHTA and CDR2 is FQGNSA in the germline V gene. The length of the CDR3 is 12 residues. Deletions cut 5 bases from V and 15 bases from J, with 17 bases between. CDR3 in amino acids: CASSLTGHNLHF. The CDR3 DNA reads as TGTGCCAGCAGCCTTACGGGACATAACTTGCATTTT.